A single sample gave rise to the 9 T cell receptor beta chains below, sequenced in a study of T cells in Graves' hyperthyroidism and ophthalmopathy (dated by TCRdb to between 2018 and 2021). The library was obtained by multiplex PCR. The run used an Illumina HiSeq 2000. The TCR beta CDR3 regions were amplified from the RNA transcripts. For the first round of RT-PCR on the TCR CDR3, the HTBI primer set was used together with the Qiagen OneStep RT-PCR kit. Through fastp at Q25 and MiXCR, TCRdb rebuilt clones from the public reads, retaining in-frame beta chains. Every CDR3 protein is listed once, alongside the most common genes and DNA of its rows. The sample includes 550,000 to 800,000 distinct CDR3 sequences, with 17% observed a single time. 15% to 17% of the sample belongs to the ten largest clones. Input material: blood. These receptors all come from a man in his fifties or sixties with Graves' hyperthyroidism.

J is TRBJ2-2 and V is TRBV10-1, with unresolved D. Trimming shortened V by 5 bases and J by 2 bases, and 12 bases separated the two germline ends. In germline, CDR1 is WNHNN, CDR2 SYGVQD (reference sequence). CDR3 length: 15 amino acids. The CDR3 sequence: CASSFARPNTGELFF. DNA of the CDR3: TGCGCCAGCAGTTTTGCTAGACCAAACACCGGGGAGCTGTTTTTT.

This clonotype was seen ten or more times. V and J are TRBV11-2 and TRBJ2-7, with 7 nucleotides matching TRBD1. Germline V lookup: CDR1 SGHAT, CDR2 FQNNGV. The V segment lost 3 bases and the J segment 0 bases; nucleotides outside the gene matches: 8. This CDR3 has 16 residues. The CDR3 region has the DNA TGTGCCAGCAGCTTCTCCTCCGGGGACAGCTCCTACGAGCAGTACTTC. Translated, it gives CASSFSSGDSSYEQYF.

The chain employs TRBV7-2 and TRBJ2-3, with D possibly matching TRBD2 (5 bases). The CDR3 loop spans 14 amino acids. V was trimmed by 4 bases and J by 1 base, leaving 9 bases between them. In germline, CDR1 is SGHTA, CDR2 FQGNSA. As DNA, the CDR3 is TGTGCCAGCAGCTCTAGCCGAGGCACAGATACGCAGTATTTT. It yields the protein CASSSSRGTDTQYF.

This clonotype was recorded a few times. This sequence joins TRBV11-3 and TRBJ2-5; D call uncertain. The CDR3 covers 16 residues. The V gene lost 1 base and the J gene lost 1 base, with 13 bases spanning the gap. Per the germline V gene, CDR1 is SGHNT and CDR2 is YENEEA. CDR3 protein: CASSLGMGKGQETQYF. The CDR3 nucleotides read TGTGCCAGCAGCTTAGGAATGGGAAAAGGCCAAGAGACCCAGTACTTC.

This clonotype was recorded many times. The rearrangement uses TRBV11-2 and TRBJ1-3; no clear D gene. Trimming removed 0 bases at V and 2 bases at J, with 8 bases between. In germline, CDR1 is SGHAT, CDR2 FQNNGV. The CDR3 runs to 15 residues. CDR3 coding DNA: TGTGCCAGCAGCTTAGAAAGGGCGACTGGAAACACCATATATTTT. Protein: CASSLERATGNTIYF.

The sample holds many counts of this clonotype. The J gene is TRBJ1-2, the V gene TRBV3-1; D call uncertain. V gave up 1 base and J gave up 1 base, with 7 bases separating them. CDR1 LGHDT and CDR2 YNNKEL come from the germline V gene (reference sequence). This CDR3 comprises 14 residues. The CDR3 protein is CASSQVPNNYGYTF. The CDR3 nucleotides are TGTGCCAGCAGCCAAGTACCAAATAACTATGGCTACACCTTC.

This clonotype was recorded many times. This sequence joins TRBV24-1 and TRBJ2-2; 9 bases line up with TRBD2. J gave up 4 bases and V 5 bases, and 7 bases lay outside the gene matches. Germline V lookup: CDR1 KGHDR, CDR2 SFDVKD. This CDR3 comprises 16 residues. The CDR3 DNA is TGTGCCACCAGTGGTGTTAGCGGGAGAGTCACCGGGGAGCTGTTTTTT. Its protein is CATSGVSGRVTGELFF.

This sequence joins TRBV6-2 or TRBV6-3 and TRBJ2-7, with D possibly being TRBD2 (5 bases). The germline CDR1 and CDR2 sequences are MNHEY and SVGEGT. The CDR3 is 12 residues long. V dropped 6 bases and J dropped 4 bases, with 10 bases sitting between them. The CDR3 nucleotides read TGTGCCAGCAGCCGGGGTCATTACGAGCAGTACTTC. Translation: CASSRGHYEQYF.

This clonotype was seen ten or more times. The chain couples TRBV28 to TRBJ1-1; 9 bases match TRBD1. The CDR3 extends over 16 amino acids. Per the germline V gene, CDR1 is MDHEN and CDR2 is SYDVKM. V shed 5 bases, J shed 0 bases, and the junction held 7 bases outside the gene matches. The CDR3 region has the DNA TGTGCCAGCAGTGGAACAGGGGGCGGAATGAACACTGAAGCTTTCTTT. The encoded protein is CASSGTGGGMNTEAFF. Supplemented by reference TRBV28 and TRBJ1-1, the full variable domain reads DVKVTQSSRYLVKRTGEKVFLECVQDMDHENMFWYRQDPGLGLRLIYFSYDVKMKEKGDIPEGYSVSREKKERFSLILESASTNQTSMYLCASSGTGGGMNTEAFFGQGTRLTVV.